This record concerns one T cell receptor beta chain sequence. The sample comes from a study of blood T cell repertoires in COVID-19. Study-wide background: The origin of the acute and convalescent COVID-19 samples was the United States, Italy and Spain. Nucleic acid was either cDNA or gDNA, and it came from T cells, B-cell-depleted T cells, or PBMCs.

Per the study methods: Amplification with reference gene primers provided the estimates of nucleated cell counts. The method was immunoSEQ multiplex PCR; TCRdb's version includes in-frame clones alone and lacks a portion of them. The V and J calls and the clone size are those of that table, but D and trimming were determined from the DNA. The data contain about 65,000 clones, roughly 77% of them singletons. Germline CDR1 reads SGHRS; CDR2 reads YFSETQ. The ends lost 3 bases at V and 3 bases at J; junction bases unmatched: 13. CDR3 size: 19 residues. The sequence came from an elderly man with acute or convalescent COVID-19. Sequenced input: peripheral blood. V usage is TRBV5-1 and J usage is TRBJ2-6; 9 nucleotides match TRBD1. CDR3 in DNA: TGCGCCAGCAGCTCCATACCGGGACAGGGAATACTTGGGGCCAACGTCCTGACTTTC. This sequence encodes CASSSIPGQGILGANVLTF.